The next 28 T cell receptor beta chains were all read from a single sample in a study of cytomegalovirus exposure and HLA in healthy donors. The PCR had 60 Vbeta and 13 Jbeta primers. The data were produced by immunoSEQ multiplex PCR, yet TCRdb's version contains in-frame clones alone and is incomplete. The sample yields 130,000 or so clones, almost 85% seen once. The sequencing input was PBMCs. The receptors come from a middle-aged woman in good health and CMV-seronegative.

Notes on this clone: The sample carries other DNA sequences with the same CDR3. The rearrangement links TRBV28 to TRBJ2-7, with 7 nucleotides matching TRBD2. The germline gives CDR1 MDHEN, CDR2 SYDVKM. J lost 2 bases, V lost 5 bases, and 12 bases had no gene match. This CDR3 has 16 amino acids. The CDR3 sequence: CASSPSGASGTYEQYF. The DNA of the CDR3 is TGTGCCAGCAGTCCATCCGGGGCTAGCGGAACCTACGAGCAGTACTTC.

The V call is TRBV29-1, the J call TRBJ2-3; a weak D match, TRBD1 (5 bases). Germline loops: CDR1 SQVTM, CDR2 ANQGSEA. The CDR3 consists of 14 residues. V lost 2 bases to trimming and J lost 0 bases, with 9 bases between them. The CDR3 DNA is TGCAGCGTTGAAAGGGGATCTAGCACAGATACGCAGTATTTT. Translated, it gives CSVERGSSTDTQYF.

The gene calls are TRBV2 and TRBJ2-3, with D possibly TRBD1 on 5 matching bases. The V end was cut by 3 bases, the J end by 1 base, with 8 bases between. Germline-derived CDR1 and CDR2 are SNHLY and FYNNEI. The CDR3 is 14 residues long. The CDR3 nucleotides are TGTGCCAGCAGTGATTTGACAGGCACAGATACGCAGTATTTT. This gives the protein CASSDLTGTDTQYF. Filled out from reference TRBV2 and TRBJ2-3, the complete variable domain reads EPEVTQTPSHQVTQMGQEVILRCVPISNHLYFYWYRQILGQKVEFLVSFYNNEISEKSEIFDDQFSVERPDGSNFTLKIRSTKLEDSAMYFCASSDLTGTDTQYFGPGTRLTVL.

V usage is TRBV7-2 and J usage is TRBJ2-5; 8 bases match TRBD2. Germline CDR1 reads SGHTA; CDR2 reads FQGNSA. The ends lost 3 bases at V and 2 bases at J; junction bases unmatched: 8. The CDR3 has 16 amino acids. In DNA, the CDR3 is TGTGCCAGCAGCTTGGCTAGCGGGTTTGTTCAAGAGACCCAGTACTTC. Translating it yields CASSLASGFVQETQYF.

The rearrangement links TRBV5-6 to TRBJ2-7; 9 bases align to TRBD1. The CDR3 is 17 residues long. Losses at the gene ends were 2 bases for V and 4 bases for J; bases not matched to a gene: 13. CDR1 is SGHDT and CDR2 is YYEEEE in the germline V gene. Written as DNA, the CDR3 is TGTGCCAGCAGCTTTCAGGGAACAGGGGGCGCCCCTTACGAGCAGTACTTC. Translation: CASSFQGTGGAPYEQYF.

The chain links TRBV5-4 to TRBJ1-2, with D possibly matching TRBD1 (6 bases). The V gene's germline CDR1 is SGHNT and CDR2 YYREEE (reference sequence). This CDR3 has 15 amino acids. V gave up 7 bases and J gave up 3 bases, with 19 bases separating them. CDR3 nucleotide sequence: TGTGCCAGCCTCCTCTGGGAGGGACACTACTATGGCTACACCTTC. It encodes CASLLWEGHYYGYTF.

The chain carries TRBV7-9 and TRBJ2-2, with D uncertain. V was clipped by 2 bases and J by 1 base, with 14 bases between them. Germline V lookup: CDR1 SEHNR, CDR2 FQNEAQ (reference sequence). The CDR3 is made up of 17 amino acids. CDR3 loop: CASSLNNRGRNTGELFF. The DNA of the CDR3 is TGTGCCAGCAGCTTAAATAACCGAGGTCGGAACACCGGGGAGCTGTTTTTT.

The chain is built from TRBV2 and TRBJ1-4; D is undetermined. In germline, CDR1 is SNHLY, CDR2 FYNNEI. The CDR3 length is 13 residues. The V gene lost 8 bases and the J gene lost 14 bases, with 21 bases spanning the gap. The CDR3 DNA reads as TGTGCCAGCTGTCCCGGACTCAAACTAGGTCTGTTTTTT. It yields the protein CASCPGLKLGLFF.

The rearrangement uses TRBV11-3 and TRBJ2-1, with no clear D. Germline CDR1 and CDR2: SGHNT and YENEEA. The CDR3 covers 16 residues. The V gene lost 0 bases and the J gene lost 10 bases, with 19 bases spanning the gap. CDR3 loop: CASSLDSVTGEREQFF. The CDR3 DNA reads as TGTGCCAGCAGCTTAGACTCAGTAACGGGTGAAAGAGAGCAGTTCTTC.

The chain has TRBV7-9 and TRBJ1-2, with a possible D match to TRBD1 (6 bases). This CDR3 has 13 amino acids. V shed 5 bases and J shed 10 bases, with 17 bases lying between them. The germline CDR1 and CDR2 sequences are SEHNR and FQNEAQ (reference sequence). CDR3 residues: CASSPRGVFDYTF. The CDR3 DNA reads TGTGCCAGCAGCCCCAGGGGCGTCTTTGACTACACCTTC.

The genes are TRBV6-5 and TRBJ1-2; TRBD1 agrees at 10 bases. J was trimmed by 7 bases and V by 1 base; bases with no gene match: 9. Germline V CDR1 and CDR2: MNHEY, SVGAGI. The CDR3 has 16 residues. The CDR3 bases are TGTGCCAGCAGTTACTGGACAGGGGGGACCGGTGGTGGCTACACCTTC. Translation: CASSYWTGGTGGGYTF.

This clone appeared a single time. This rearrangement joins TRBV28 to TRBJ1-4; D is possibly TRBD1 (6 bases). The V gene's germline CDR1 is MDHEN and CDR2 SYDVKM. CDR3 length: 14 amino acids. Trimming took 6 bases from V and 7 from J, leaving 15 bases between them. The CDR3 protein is CASSLGAGIEKLFF. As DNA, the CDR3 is TGTGCCAGCAGCCTGGGGGCAGGGATTGAAAAACTGTTTTTT.

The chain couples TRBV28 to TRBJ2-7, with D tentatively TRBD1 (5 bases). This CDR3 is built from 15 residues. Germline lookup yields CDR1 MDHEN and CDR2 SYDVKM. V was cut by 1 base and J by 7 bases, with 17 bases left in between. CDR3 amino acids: CASSLYSTFRGEQYF. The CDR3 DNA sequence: TGTGCCAGCAGTTTATACAGCACCTTTAGGGGTGAGCAGTACTTC.

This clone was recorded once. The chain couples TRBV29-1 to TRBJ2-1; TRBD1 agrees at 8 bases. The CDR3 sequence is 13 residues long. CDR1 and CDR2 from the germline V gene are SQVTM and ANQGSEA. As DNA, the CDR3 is TGCAGAGCTACAGGACAGGGTAGAAATGAGCAGTTCTTC. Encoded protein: CRATGQGRNEQFF.

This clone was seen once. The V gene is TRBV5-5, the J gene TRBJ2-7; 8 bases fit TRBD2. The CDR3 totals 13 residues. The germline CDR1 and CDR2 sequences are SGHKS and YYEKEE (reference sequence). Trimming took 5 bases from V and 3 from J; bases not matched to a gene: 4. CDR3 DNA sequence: TGTGCCAGCAGAGCGAGCGGGAGCTACGAGCAGTACTTC. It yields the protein CASRASGSYEQYF.

The CDR3 nucleotides are TGTGCCAGCAGCGGACTAGCGGCCCTAGATTATACGCAGTATTTT. Amino acid sequence: CASSGLAALDYTQYF. The gene calls are TRBV5-6 and TRBJ2-3, with 10 bases lining up with TRBD2. J gave up 7 bases and V 4 bases, and 9 bases lay outside the gene matches. Germline loops: CDR1 SGHDT, CDR2 YYEEEE. The CDR3 spans 15 residues.

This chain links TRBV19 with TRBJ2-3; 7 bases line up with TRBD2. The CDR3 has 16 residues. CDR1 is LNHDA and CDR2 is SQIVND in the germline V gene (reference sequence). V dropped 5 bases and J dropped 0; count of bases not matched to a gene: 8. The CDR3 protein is CASSSSFSGSTDTQYF. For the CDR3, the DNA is TGTGCCAGTAGTTCCAGTTTTAGCGGGAGCACAGATACGCAGTATTTT.

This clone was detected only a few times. CDR3 sequence (DNA): TGTGCCAGCAGCGTTGCGTATGACGAGCAGTACTTC. It is translated as CASSVAYDEQYF. V is TRBV5-4 and J is TRBJ2-7, with no clear D. Per germline, CDR1 SGHNT and CDR2 YYREEE (reference sequence). CDR3 length equals 12 residues. Trimming left V 4 bases short and J 5 bases short, with 10 bases between. Filled out from reference TRBV5-4 and TRBJ2-7, the complete variable domain reads ETGVTQSPTHLIKTRGQQVTLRCSSQSGHNTVSWYQQALGQGPQFIFQYYREEENGRGNFPPRFSGLQFPNYSSELNVNALELDDSALYLCASSVAYDEQYFGPGTRLTVT.

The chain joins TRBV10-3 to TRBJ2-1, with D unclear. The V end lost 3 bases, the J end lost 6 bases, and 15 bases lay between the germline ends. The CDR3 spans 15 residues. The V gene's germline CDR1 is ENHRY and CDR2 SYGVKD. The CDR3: CAISDPTLIGNEQFF. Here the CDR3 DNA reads TGTGCCATCAGTGATCCTACTCTGATCGGCAATGAGCAGTTCTTC.

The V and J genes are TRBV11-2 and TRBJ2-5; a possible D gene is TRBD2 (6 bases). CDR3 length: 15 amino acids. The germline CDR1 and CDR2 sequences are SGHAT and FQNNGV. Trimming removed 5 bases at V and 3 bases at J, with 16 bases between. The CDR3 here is CASSRNYGSEETQYF. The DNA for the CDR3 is TGTGCCAGCAGCCGAAATTACGGGAGCGAAGAGACCCAGTACTTC.

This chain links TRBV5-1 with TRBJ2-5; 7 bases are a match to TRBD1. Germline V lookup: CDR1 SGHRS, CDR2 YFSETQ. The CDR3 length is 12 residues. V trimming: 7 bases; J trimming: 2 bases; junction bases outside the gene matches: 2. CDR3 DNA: TGCGCCAGCGGGACAGCTCAAGAGACCCAGTACTTC. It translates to CASGTAQETQYF.

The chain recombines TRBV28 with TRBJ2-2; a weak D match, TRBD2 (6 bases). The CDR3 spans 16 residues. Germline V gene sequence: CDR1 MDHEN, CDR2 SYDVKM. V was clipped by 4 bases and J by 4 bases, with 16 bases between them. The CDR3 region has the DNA TGTGCCAGCAGTTCCGAGCGGGTGCGAAGCACCGGGGAGCTGTTTTTT. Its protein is CASSSERVRSTGELFF.

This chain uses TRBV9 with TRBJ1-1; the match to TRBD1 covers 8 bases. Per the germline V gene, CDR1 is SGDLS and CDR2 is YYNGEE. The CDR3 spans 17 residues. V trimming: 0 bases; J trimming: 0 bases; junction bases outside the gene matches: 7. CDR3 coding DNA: TGTGCCAGCAGCGTAGCCGAAACAGGGGGAATGAACACTGAAGCTTTCTTT. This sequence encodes CASSVAETGGMNTEAFF.

The CDR3 sequence is CASSWGGEQYF. The CDR3 DNA reads as TGTGCCAGCAGCTGGGGGGGCGAGCAGTACTTC. The J gene is TRBJ2-7, the V gene TRBV5-4, with TRBD2 identical over 7 bases. V lost 3 bases to trimming and J lost 6 bases; unmatched junction nucleotides: 0. CDR3 size: 11 residues. Germline-derived CDR1 and CDR2 are SGHNT and YYREEE (reference sequence).

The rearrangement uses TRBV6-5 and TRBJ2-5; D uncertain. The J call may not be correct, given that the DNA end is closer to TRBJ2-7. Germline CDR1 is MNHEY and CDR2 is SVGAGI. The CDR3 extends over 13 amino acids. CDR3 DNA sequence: TGTGCCAGCAGTTCGACTGGCGCCTACGAGCAGTACTTC. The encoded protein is CASSSTGAYEQYF.

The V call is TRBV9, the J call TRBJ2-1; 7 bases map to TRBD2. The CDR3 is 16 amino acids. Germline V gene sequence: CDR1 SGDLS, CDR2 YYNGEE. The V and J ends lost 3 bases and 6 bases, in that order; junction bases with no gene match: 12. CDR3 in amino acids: CASSEGGGLGANEQFF. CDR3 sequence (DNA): TGTGCCAGCAGCGAGGGCGGGGGTCTCGGGGCCAATGAGCAGTTCTTC.

The CDR3 bases are TGTGCCACCAGCGCTCGGTCAGGGGAGTACCAAGAGACCCAGTACTTC. Translated: CATSARSGEYQETQYF. This chain links TRBV15 with TRBJ2-5; D is possibly TRBD1 (6 bases). This CDR3 has 16 amino acids. With 5 bases removed from V and 0 bases from J, the gap between germline ends came to 16 bases. Germline assignment: CDR1 LNHNV and CDR2 YYDKDF (reference sequence).

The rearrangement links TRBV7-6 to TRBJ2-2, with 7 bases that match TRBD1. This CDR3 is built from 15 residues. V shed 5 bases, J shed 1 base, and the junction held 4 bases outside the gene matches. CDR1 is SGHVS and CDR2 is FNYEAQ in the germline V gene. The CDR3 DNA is TGTGCCAGCAGCATTAGGACAGGGAACACCGGGGAGCTGTTTTTT. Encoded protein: CASSIRTGNTGELFF.